This TCR beta chain emerged from a study of immune evolution from preneoplasia to lung adenocarcinoma. The study, taken as a whole, reports: Clonality was highest in normal lung, lower in later-stage lesions apparently.

This CDR3 has 15 amino acids. The V segment lost 8 bases and the J segment 4 bases; nucleotides outside the gene matches: 9. Germline CDR1 and CDR2: MRHNA and SNTAGT. This clone was detected a few times. Its antigen is currently unknown. Macro-dissection enriched premalignant or tumor cells before nucleic acid extraction. Data came from immunoSEQ multiplex PCR; TCRdb stores just in-frame clones and leaves some out. In the table there are some 11,000 clones, approximately 82% of which are singletons. V is TRBV6-4 and J is TRBJ1-2, with 11 bases identical to TRBD1. The sample taken for sequencing was FFPE minimally invasive lung adenocarcinoma tissue. The sequence was obtained from a person aged 70 to 85 with lung adenocarcinoma. The DNA of the CDR3 is TGTGCCAGCGGGACAGGGGGGGGCCTTGGCTATGGCTACACCTTC. It specifies CASGTGGGLGYGYTF.